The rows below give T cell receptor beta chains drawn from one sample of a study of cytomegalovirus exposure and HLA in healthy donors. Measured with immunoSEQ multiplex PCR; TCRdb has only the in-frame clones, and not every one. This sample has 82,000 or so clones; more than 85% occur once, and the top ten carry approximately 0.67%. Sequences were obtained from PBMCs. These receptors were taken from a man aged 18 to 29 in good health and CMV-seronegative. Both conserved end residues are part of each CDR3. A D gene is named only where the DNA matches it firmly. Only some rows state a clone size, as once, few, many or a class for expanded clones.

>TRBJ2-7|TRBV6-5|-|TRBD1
CASSYSGTAYEQYF
TGTGCCAGCAGTTACTCGGGGACAGCCTACGAGCAGTACTTC
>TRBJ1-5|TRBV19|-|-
CASSIEGPEGWDSNQPQHF
TGTGCCAGTAGTATAGAGGGGCCGGAGGGATGGGATAGCAATCAGCCCCAGCATTTT
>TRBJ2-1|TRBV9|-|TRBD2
CASSPPPGLAGGEAYEQFF
TGTGCCAGCAGCCCCCCACCGGGACTAGCGGGAGGAGAGGCCTATGAGCAGTTCTTC
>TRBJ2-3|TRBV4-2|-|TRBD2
CASSQERVAGGPPDTQYF
TGTGCCAGCAGCCAAGAAAGAGTGGCGGGAGGGCCCCCAGATACGCAGTATTTT
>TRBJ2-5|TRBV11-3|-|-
CASSWGVEPTQYF
TGTGCCAGCAGCTGGGGGGTTGAGCCGACCCAGTACTTC
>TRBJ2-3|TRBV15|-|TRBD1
CATSRDREYSTDTQYF
TGTGCCACCAGCAGGGACAGGGAATATAGCACAGATACGCAGTATTTT
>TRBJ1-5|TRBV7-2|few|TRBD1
CASSLDRGSNQPQHF
TGTGCCAGCAGCTTGGACAGGGGAAGCAATCAGCCCCAGCATTTT
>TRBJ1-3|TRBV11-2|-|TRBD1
CASSRGQGRTDTSGNTIYF
TGTGCCAGCAGCCGTGGACAGGGAAGAACCGACACCTCTGGAAACACCATATATTTT
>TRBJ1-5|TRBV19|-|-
CASSIGVNQPQHF
TGTGCCAGTAGTATCGGGGTTAATCAGCCCCAGCATTTT
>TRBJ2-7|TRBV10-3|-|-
CAIAGRAGTVGYEQYF
TGTGCCATCGCCGGACGAGCCGGGACTGTAGGCTACGAGCAGTACTTC
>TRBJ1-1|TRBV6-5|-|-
CATHRENTEAFF
TGTGCCACCCACAGAGAGAACACTGAAGCTTTCTTT
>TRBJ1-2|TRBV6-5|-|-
CASSYSRGGADGYTF
TGTGCCAGCAGTTACTCGAGAGGGGGGGCTGATGGCTACACCTTC
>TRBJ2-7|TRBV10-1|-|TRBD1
CASSYTRTGGSPGEQYF
TGCGCCAGCAGCTACACCCGGACAGGGGGCTCCCCTGGGGAGCAGTACTTC
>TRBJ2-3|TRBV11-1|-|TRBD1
CASSLAGQGYGDTQYF
TGTGCCAGCAGCTTAGCGGGACAGGGTTATGGAGATACGCAGTATTTT
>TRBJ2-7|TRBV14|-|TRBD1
CASSHGTAYEQYF
TGTGCCAGCAGCCACGGGACAGCCTACGAGCAGTACTTC
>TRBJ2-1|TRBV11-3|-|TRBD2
CASSSKRLATYNEQFF
TGTGCCAGCAGCTCAAAAAGACTAGCTACCTACAATGAGCAGTTCTTC
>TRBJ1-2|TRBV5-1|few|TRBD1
CASSEGQGRYYGYTF
TGCGCCAGCAGCGAGGGACAGGGGAGGTACTATGGCTACACCTTC
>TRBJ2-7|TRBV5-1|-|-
CASSPFPSQRFIDYEQYF
TGCGCCAGCAGCCCCTTCCCCTCTCAGCGATTTATAGATTACGAGCAGTACTTC
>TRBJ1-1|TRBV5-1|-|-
CASSREIAEAEAFF
TGCGCCAGCAGCCGCGAAATTGCAGAGGCTGAAGCTTTCTTT
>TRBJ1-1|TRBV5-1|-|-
CASSWMPDKNTEAFF
TGCGCCAGCAGCTGGATGCCGGACAAGAACACTGAAGCTTTCTTT
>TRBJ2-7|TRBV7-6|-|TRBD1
CASSPDRGYEQYF
TGTGCCAGCAGCCCGGACAGGGGCTACGAGCAGTACTTC
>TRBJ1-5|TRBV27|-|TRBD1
CASSPRTGASNQPQHF
TGTGCCAGCAGTCCACGGACAGGGGCCAGCAATCAGCCCCAGCATTTT
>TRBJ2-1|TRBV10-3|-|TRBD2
CAISESSGSSIEQFF
TGTGCCATCAGTGAGTCTAGCGGGAGTAGCATTGAGCAGTTCTTC
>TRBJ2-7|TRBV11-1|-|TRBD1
CASSSYGQGWYEQYF
TGTGCCAGCAGCTCCTACGGACAGGGATGGTACGAGCAGTACTTC
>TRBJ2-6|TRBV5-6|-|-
CASSSESGEWYWANVLTF
TGTGCCAGCAGCTCGGAGTCGGGAGAGTGGTACTGGGCCAACGTCCTGACTTTC
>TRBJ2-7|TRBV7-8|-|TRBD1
CASSLVRDRDSEQYF
TGTGCCAGCAGCTTAGTCCGGGACAGGGACTCCGAGCAGTACTTC
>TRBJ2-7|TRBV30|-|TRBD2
CAWSVLAGPYEQYF
TGTGCCTGGAGTGTACTAGCGGGCCCCTACGAGCAGTACTTC
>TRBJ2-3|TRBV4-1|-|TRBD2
CASSQDRTGGWDTQYF
TGCGCCAGCAGCCAAGATCGGACGGGAGGATGGGATACGCAGTATTTT
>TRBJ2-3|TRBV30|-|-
CAWSVDKGVTDTQYF
TGTGCCTGGAGTGTAGACAAGGGGGTCACAGATACGCAGTATTTT
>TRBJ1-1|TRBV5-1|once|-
CASSFRGNTEAFF
TGCGCCAGCAGCTTCAGGGGCAACACTGAAGCTTTCTTT
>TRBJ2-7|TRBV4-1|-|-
CASSQPGQSYEQYF
TGCGCCAGCAGCCAGCCAGGACAGTCTTACGAGCAGTACTTC
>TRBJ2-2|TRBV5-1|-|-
CASSPDYRDNTGELFF
TGCGCCAGCAGCCCCGACTACAGGGATAACACCGGGGAGCTGTTTTTT
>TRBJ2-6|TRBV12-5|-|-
CASGHPGPLSGANVLTF
TGTGCTAGTGGTCACCCGGGTCCTCTCTCTGGGGCCAACGTCCTGACTTTC
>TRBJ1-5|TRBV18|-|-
CASSPPNSEGSNQPQHF
TGTGCCAGCTCACCACCAAACTCTGAGGGAAGCAATCAGCCCCAGCATTTT
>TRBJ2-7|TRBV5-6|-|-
CASSLGAGNGEQYF
TGTGCCAGCAGCTTGGGGGCAGGGAACGGCGAGCAGTACTTC
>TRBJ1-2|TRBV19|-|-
CASSIRVNYGYTF
TGTGCCAGTAGTATCAGGGTAAACTATGGCTACACCTTC
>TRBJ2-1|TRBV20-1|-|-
CSARSINEQFF
TGCAGTGCTAGAAGCATCAATGAGCAGTTCTTC
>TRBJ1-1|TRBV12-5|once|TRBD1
CASGPGTGVYMNTEAFF
TGTGCTAGTGGCCCTGGGACAGGAGTTTACATGAACACTGAAGCTTTCTTT
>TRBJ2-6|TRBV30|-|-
CAWSALGWATGPKGSRANVLTF
TGTGCCTGGAGTGCACTGGGATGGGCCACAGGGCCCAAGGGATCGCGGGCCAACGTCCTGACTTTC
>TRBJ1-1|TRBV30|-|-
CAWSQGLGTEAFF
TGTGCCTGGAGTCAGGGGCTCGGGACTGAAGCTTTCTTT
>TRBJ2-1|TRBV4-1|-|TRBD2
CASSPTSGTYNEQFF
TGCGCCAGCAGCCCGACTAGCGGAACCTACAATGAGCAGTTCTTC
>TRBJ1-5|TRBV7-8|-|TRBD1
CASSQSWTGRGQPQHF
TGTGCCAGCAGCCAAAGCTGGACAGGGAGGGGTCAGCCCCAGCATTTT
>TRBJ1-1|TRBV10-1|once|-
CASSESVRGTNTEAFF
TGCGCCAGCAGTGAGTCCGTGCGGGGGACGAACACTGAAGCTTTCTTT
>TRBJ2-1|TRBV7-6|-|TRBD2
CASSFPGLAFNEQFF
TGTGCCAGCAGCTTCCCGGGACTAGCGTTTAATGAGCAGTTCTTC
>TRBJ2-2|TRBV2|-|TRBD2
CASSANGGGSGELFF
TGTGCCAGCAGTGCGAACGGGGGGGGAAGCGGGGAGCTGTTTTTT
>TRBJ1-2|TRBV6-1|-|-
CASSETRRHSFGYTF
TGTGCCAGCAGTGAAACCCGTCGACACAGTTTCGGCTACACCTTC
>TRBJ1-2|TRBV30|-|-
CAWGTGSYGYTF
TGTGCCTGGGGTACAGGGTCCTATGGCTACACCTTC
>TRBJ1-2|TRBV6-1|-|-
CASSVQGPPYGYTF
TGTGCCAGCAGTGTACAGGGTCCCCCCTATGGCTACACCTTC
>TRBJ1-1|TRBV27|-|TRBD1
CASFTGGTEAFF
TGTGCCAGCTTTACAGGGGGCACTGAAGCTTTCTTT
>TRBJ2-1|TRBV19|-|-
CASSFGPGLTYNEQFF
TGTGCCAGTAGTTTTGGTCCGGGACTTACCTACAATGAGCAGTTCTTC
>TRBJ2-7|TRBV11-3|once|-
CASSLTGSEQYF
TGTGCCAGCAGCTTAACAGGGAGCGAGCAGTACTTC
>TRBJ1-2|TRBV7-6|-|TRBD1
CASSLGGQGTNYGYTF
TGTGCCAGCAGCTTAGGGGGACAGGGCACTAACTATGGCTACACCTTC
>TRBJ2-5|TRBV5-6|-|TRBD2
CASSLPLAGGQETQYF
TGTGCCAGCAGCTTGCCCCTAGCGGGGGGGCAAGAGACCCAGTACTTC
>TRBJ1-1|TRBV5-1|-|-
CASSTGTGLSEAFF
TGCGCCAGCAGCACCGGGACTGGTTTATCTGAAGCTTTCTTT
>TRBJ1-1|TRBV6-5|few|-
CASSLQGYTEAFF
TGTGCCAGCAGTTTACAGGGTTACACTGAAGCTTTCTTT
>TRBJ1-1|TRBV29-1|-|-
CSVATRLARGTEAFF
TGCAGCGTTGCCACAAGACTGGCCCGGGGGACTGAAGCTTTCTTT
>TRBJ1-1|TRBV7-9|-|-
CASRQQGTSNTEAFF
TGTGCCAGCAGGCAACAGGGCACCTCGAACACTGAAGCTTTCTTT
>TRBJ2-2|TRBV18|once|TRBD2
CASSPTSVVTGELFF
TGTGCCAGCTCACCCACTAGCGTCGTTACCGGGGAGCTGTTTTTT
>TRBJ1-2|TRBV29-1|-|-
CSVEGGGYTF
TGCAGCGTTGAGGGGGGTGGCTACACCTTC
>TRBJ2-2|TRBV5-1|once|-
CASSLTVSPTNTGELFF
TGCGCCAGCAGCTTGACTGTTAGTCCCACGAACACCGGGGAGCTGTTTTTT